This T cell receptor beta chain was captured in a study of blood T cell repertoires in COVID-19 (dated by TCRdb to the early 2020s). About the study as a whole: Collaborator samples came from the United States, Italy and Spain and covered acute and convalescent phases of COVID-19. The samples were drawn from two sources: the first 160 participants of the ongoing ImmuneRACE study, and 950 to 1,500 subjects contributed by 6 global collaborators. A de-identified subject ID, COVID-19 status, age in years and sex were almost always included in the sample metadata. The prospective study material was composed of cDNA or gDNA derived from T cells, B-cell-depleted T cells, or PBMCs. Subjects who had been exposed to COVID-19, were actively infected with it, or had recovered from it provided the deeply sampled blood TCRbeta repertoires that made up the dataset. Where HLA class I and class II types were available, the types were taken from metadata supplied by the sample provider, not from assay-based typing. The repertoires were released in a freely available public database meant as a resource for research on the immune response to SARS-CoV-2.

This clone was detected many times. It has no known antigen specificity. No quality values exist for individual bases; no much larger clone is one base distant. The sample has other DNA sequences that encode this CDR3 too. From a lookup of the germline V gene (reference sequence), CDR1 and CDR2 are SEHNR and FQNEAQ. Reading from cysteine to phenylalanine, the CDR3 counts 15 amino acids. Of the read, only the CDR3 DNA is kept; its 45 bases are in frame from base 1. Trimming costs V 3 bases and J 3 bases, and their ends lie 14 bases apart. The immunoSEQ Assay, a bias-controlled multiplex PCR, was used to amplify TCRbeta CDR3 regions from genomic DNA. The authors processed their data as follows. Within the assay, amplification of reference gene primers was used to estimate how many nucleated cells each sample contained. To quantify the absolute abundance of each unique TCRbeta CDR3 rearrangement, sequence reads were collapsed and filtered. Productive Simpson clonality was computed per sample as the square root of Simpson's diversity index over productive rearrangements. As stored in TCRdb, this immuneACCESS dataset retains in-frame rearrangements with V and J assigned. A fraction of the clones does not appear; measured against another copy, unresolved V genes explain less than half of the discrepancy, and the remainder lacks a known reason. That table gives V, J and clone size, and the DNA gave D and trimming. Here the sample has 210,000 or so clones; around 80% occur a single time. 15% to 20% of the sample comes from the top ten.

Findings and caveats that apply to the study as a whole: The amount of clinical and demographic metadata varied by source and participant and was provided uncurated.

The collaborating institutions used their own protocols to collect whole blood in K2EDTA tubes. For TCRbeta analysis, collaborators shipped samples in one of three forms: frozen whole blood, isolated PBMCs, or DNA extracted from either of those sample types. This clonotype was obtained from a human donor in a cohort sampled during active COVID-19. The chain uses TRBV7-9 and TRBJ2-5, and TRBD2 may be the D gene, going by 5 matching bases. The sequenced material came from peripheral blood. The nucleotides read TGTGCCAGCAGCTTCCCAACTAGTGGGGAAGAGACCCAGTACTTC. This gives the protein CASSFPTSGEETQYF.